Listed below are T cell receptor beta chains from one sample, sequenced in a study of OX40 agonist ivuxolimab in advanced cancers. The protocol was immunoSEQ multiplex PCR, while the TCRdb copy is restricted to in-frame clones and leaves out a portion. The sample has around 40,000 clones, about 80% seen once. The material was CD4+ or CD8+ T cells sorted from blood, obtained in a trial of the OX40 agonist ivuxolimab. The receptors come from an adult with an advanced solid tumor such as melanoma, head and neck, liver or kidney cancer. CDR3s include the opening cysteine and the closing phenylalanine or tryptophan. The D gene is left open where the match is weak. The listing skips clone size in some rows; elsewhere it reads once, few, many or a size class.

cdr3_length: 13; v_call: TRBV30; d_call: .; j_call: TRBJ2-1; clone_size: .; cdr3_aa: CAWSVGIYNEQFF; cdr3_nt: TGTGCCTGGAGTGTCGGGATTTACAATGAGCAGTTCTTC
cdr3_length: 14; v_call: TRBV18; d_call: .; j_call: TRBJ1-1; clone_size: few; cdr3_aa: CASSPRTENTEAFF; cdr3_nt: TGTGCCAGCTCACCAAGGACAGAGAACACTGAAGCTTTCTTT
cdr3_length: 13; v_call: TRBV18; d_call: .; j_call: TRBJ1-2; clone_size: .; cdr3_aa: CASSPDSSYGYTF; cdr3_nt: TGTGCCAGCTCACCCGACAGTTCCTATGGCTACACCTTC
cdr3_length: 15; v_call: TRBV6-6; d_call: TRBD1; j_call: TRBJ1-2; clone_size: .; cdr3_aa: CASSYLGQGAGGYTF; cdr3_nt: TGTGCCAGCAGTTACCTGGGACAGGGGGCAGGTGGCTACACCTTC
cdr3_length: 17; v_call: TRBV5-1; d_call: TRBD1; j_call: TRBJ2-2; clone_size: few; cdr3_aa: CASRAQGAPRYTGELFF; cdr3_nt: TGCGCCAGCAGGGCACAGGGGGCGCCTCGGTACACCGGGGAGCTGTTTTTT
cdr3_length: 13; v_call: TRBV27; d_call: TRBD1; j_call: TRBJ2-7; clone_size: .; cdr3_aa: CASGTGSSYEQYF; cdr3_nt: TGTGCCAGCGGGACAGGGTCCTCCTACGAGCAGTACTTC
cdr3_length: 14; v_call: TRBV4-2; d_call: .; j_call: TRBJ2-5; clone_size: .; cdr3_aa: CASSQGQDKETQYF; cdr3_nt: TGTGCCAGCAGCCAAGGGCAAGATAAAGAGACCCAGTACTTC
cdr3_length: 13; v_call: TRBV7-2; d_call: .; j_call: TRBJ1-1; clone_size: .; cdr3_aa: CASRTDFNTEAFF; cdr3_nt: TGTGCCAGCAGGACGGATTTCAACACTGAAGCTTTCTTT
cdr3_length: 16; v_call: TRBV7-2; d_call: .; j_call: TRBJ2-4; clone_size: .; cdr3_aa: CASSLRMGGLENIQYF; cdr3_nt: TGTGCCAGCAGCTTAAGAATGGGGGGGCTAGAAAACATTCAGTACTTC
cdr3_length: 14; v_call: TRBV7-2; d_call: TRBD1; j_call: TRBJ1-3; clone_size: .; cdr3_aa: CASGTGGSGNTIYF; cdr3_nt: TGTGCCAGCGGAACAGGGGGCTCTGGAAACACCATATATTTT
cdr3_length: 14; v_call: TRBV7-9; d_call: .; j_call: TRBJ1-4; clone_size: .; cdr3_aa: CASSGTGITEKLFF; cdr3_nt: TGTGCCAGCAGCGGAACAGGGATCACTGAAAAACTGTTTTTT
cdr3_length: 13; v_call: TRBV5-6; d_call: .; j_call: TRBJ1-5; clone_size: .; cdr3_aa: CASSLRGGRPQHF; cdr3_nt: TGTGCCAGCAGCTTAAGGGGGGGGCGGCCCCAGCATTTT
cdr3_length: 15; v_call: TRBV6-5; d_call: .; j_call: TRBJ2-2; clone_size: .; cdr3_aa: CASTQEARYTGELFF; cdr3_nt: TGTGCCAGCACCCAGGAGGCTAGATACACCGGGGAGCTGTTTTTT
cdr3_length: 15; v_call: TRBV18; d_call: .; j_call: TRBJ2-2; clone_size: .; cdr3_aa: CASSPPTRGTGELFF; cdr3_nt: TGTGCCAGCTCACCACCTACGCGTGGCACCGGGGAGCTGTTTTTT
cdr3_length: 17; v_call: TRBV14; d_call: .; j_call: TRBJ1-6; clone_size: .; cdr3_aa: CASSQENRVTYNSPLHF; cdr3_nt: TGTGCCAGCAGCCAAGAGAACAGGGTTACCTATAATTCACCCCTCCACTTT
cdr3_length: 13; v_call: TRBV2; d_call: .; j_call: TRBJ2-2; clone_size: .; cdr3_aa: CASSLVVTGELFF; cdr3_nt: TGTGCCAGCAGTCTCGTTGTCACCGGGGAGCTGTTTTTT
cdr3_length: 13; v_call: TRBV30; d_call: .; j_call: TRBJ1-4; clone_size: .; cdr3_aa: CAWMAGPNEKLFF; cdr3_nt: TGTGCCTGGATGGCGGGGCCTAATGAAAAACTGTTTTTT
cdr3_length: 15; v_call: TRBV10-3; d_call: TRBD2; j_call: TRBJ2-5; clone_size: few; cdr3_aa: CAISGGSGSGETQYF; cdr3_nt: TGTGCCATCAGTGGGGGTAGCGGGAGCGGGGAGACCCAGTACTTC
cdr3_length: 14; v_call: TRBV7-3; d_call: .; j_call: TRBJ2-3; clone_size: .; cdr3_aa: CASSLIGSTDTQYF; cdr3_nt: TGTGCCAGCAGCTTAATCGGTAGCACAGATACGCAGTATTTT
cdr3_length: 15; v_call: TRBV11-2; d_call: TRBD2; j_call: TRBJ2-5; clone_size: few; cdr3_aa: CASSPQLAGEKTQYF; cdr3_nt: TGTGCCAGCAGCCCGCAACTAGCGGGGGAAAAGACCCAGTACTTC
cdr3_length: 13; v_call: TRBV5-8; d_call: .; j_call: TRBJ1-3; clone_size: many; cdr3_aa: CASSPSFGNTIYF; cdr3_nt: TGTGCCAGCAGCCCGTCCTTCGGAAACACCATATATTTT
cdr3_length: 14; v_call: TRBV5-4; d_call: .; j_call: TRBJ2-5; clone_size: .; cdr3_aa: CASRAGTGKETQYF; cdr3_nt: TGTGCCAGCAGGGCCGGGACCGGGAAAGAGACCCAGTACTTC
cdr3_length: 13; v_call: TRBV9; d_call: .; j_call: TRBJ1-1; clone_size: .; cdr3_aa: CASSVQINTEAFF; cdr3_nt: TGTGCCAGCAGCGTGCAGATTAACACTGAAGCTTTCTTT
cdr3_length: 15; v_call: TRBV7-2; d_call: TRBD2; j_call: TRBJ2-3; clone_size: .; cdr3_aa: CASSLSGRFTDTQYF; cdr3_nt: TGTGCCAGCAGCCTTAGCGGGAGGTTCACAGATACGCAGTATTTT
cdr3_length: 15; v_call: TRBV2; d_call: .; j_call: TRBJ2-7; clone_size: .; cdr3_aa: CASSALGRGAYEQYF; cdr3_nt: TGTGCCAGCAGTGCTTTGGGCAGGGGCGCCTACGAGCAGTACTTC
cdr3_length: 14; v_call: TRBV19; d_call: .; j_call: TRBJ1-5; clone_size: .; cdr3_aa: CASSIRGNNQPQHF; cdr3_nt: TGTGCCAGTAGTATTCGGGGGAATAATCAGCCCCAGCATTTT
cdr3_length: 13; v_call: TRBV29-1; d_call: .; j_call: TRBJ1-1; clone_size: many; cdr3_aa: CSDGGIMNTEAFF; cdr3_nt: TGCAGCGACGGGGGGATCATGAACACTGAAGCTTTCTTT
cdr3_length: 14; v_call: TRBV29-1; d_call: .; j_call: TRBJ2-7; clone_size: .; cdr3_aa: CSVKRDQTPYEQYF; cdr3_nt: TGCAGCGTTAAGAGGGACCAAACGCCTTACGAGCAGTACTTC
cdr3_length: 14; v_call: TRBV28; d_call: .; j_call: TRBJ2-4; clone_size: .; cdr3_aa: CASSPALDRWFENF; cdr3_nt: TGTGCCAGCAGTCCCGCCCTCGACAGATGGTTTGAGAACTTC
cdr3_length: 16; v_call: TRBV7-8; d_call: .; j_call: TRBJ2-7; clone_size: .; cdr3_aa: CASSLGVRDAAYEQYF; cdr3_nt: TGTGCCAGCAGCTTAGGAGTCCGGGACGCCGCCTACGAGCAGTACTTC
cdr3_length: 12; v_call: TRBV6-6; d_call: .; j_call: TRBJ1-2; clone_size: .; cdr3_aa: CATISRDYGYTF; cdr3_nt: TGTGCCACCATATCAAGGGATTATGGCTACACCTTC
cdr3_length: 13; v_call: TRBV2; d_call: .; j_call: TRBJ1-1; clone_size: few; cdr3_aa: CASTQTTGPEAFF; cdr3_nt: TGTGCCAGCACCCAAACCACAGGACCTGAAGCTTTCTTT
cdr3_length: 16; v_call: TRBV15; d_call: .; j_call: TRBJ1-5; clone_size: .; cdr3_aa: CATSRVGWYGNQPQHF; cdr3_nt: TGTGCCACCAGCAGAGTCGGGTGGTATGGAAATCAGCCCCAGCATTTT
cdr3_length: 11; v_call: TRBV30; d_call: TRBD1; j_call: TRBJ2-7; clone_size: .; cdr3_aa: CAWSTGAGENF; cdr3_nt: TGTGCCTGGAGTACAGGGGCAGGGGAAAACTTC
cdr3_length: 13; v_call: TRBV9; d_call: .; j_call: TRBJ2-3; clone_size: .; cdr3_aa: CASSVAPTDTQYF; cdr3_nt: TGTGCCAGCAGCGTAGCTCCCACAGATACGCAGTATTTT
cdr3_length: 12; v_call: TRBV6-5; d_call: .; j_call: TRBJ1-1; clone_size: .; cdr3_aa: CASSSPFWGAFF; cdr3_nt: TGTGCCAGCAGTAGCCCCTTTTGGGGAGCTTTCTTT
cdr3_length: 15; v_call: TRBV28; d_call: TRBD1; j_call: TRBJ1-2; clone_size: .; cdr3_aa: CASTSSGTGYYGYTF; cdr3_nt: TGTGCCAGCACCTCCTCAGGGACAGGGTACTATGGCTACACCTTC
cdr3_length: 13; v_call: TRBV6-1; d_call: .; j_call: TRBJ2-2; clone_size: few; cdr3_aa: CASTRANTGELFF; cdr3_nt: TGTGCCAGCACTAGGGCGAACACCGGGGAGCTGTTTTTT
cdr3_length: 14; v_call: TRBV6-6; d_call: .; j_call: TRBJ1-6; clone_size: .; cdr3_aa: CASSYRDTSSPLHF; cdr3_nt: TGTGCCAGCAGTTACCGGGATACCAGTTCACCCCTCCACTTT
cdr3_length: 15; v_call: TRBV5-5; d_call: .; j_call: TRBJ2-7; clone_size: .; cdr3_aa: CASSQGRDKFYEQYF; cdr3_nt: TGTGCCAGCAGTCAGGGGAGGGACAAGTTCTACGAGCAGTACTTC
cdr3_length: 13; v_call: TRBV7-8; d_call: TRBD1; j_call: TRBJ2-2; clone_size: .; cdr3_aa: CASSFTGVGELFF; cdr3_nt: TGTGCCAGCAGCTTCACAGGGGTCGGGGAGCTGTTTTTT
cdr3_length: 15; v_call: TRBV18; d_call: TRBD1; j_call: TRBJ2-1; clone_size: .; cdr3_aa: CASSPGTGAYNEQFF; cdr3_nt: TGTGCCAGCTCACCTGGGACAGGGGCGTACAATGAGCAGTTCTTC
cdr3_length: 15; v_call: TRBV19; d_call: TRBD1; j_call: TRBJ2-2; clone_size: .; cdr3_aa: CASSAGTANTGELFF; cdr3_nt: TGTGCCAGTAGTGCCGGGACAGCGAACACCGGGGAGCTGTTTTTT
cdr3_length: 12; v_call: TRBV28; d_call: .; j_call: TRBJ2-7; clone_size: .; cdr3_aa: CASTGGGYEQYF; cdr3_nt: TGTGCCAGCACCGGGGGTGGCTACGAGCAGTACTTC
cdr3_length: 13; v_call: TRBV5-6; d_call: .; j_call: TRBJ1-2; clone_size: .; cdr3_aa: CASSPRGSYGYTF; cdr3_nt: TGTGCCAGCAGCCCCCGGGGGAGCTATGGCTACACCTTC
cdr3_length: 14; v_call: TRBV6-6; d_call: .; j_call: TRBJ1-3; clone_size: .; cdr3_aa: CASNLQGSGNTIYF; cdr3_nt: TGTGCCAGCAATTTACAGGGCTCTGGAAACACCATATATTTT
cdr3_length: 12; v_call: TRBV28; d_call: .; j_call: TRBJ1-2; clone_size: few; cdr3_aa: CASSLRDYGYTF; cdr3_nt: TGTGCCAGCAGTTTGAGGGACTATGGCTACACCTTC
cdr3_length: 15; v_call: TRBV6-5; d_call: .; j_call: TRBJ2-7; clone_size: medium-sized; cdr3_aa: CASRTVQGPTGGQYF; cdr3_nt: TGTGCCAGCCGAACGGTACAGGGACCTACTGGGGGGCAGTACTTC
cdr3_length: 13; v_call: TRBV10-2; d_call: .; j_call: TRBJ2-5; clone_size: .; cdr3_aa: CASSLNGGETQYF; cdr3_nt: TGCGCCAGCAGTTTGAACGGTGGGGAGACCCAGTACTTC
cdr3_length: 15; v_call: TRBV7-9; d_call: .; j_call: TRBJ2-7; clone_size: once; cdr3_aa: CASSLPLTASYEQYF; cdr3_nt: TGTGCCAGCAGCTTACCCCTGACAGCCTCCTACGAGCAGTACTTC
cdr3_length: 10; v_call: TRBV20-1; d_call: .; j_call: TRBJ2-5; clone_size: .; cdr3_aa: CSAREETQYF; cdr3_nt: TGCAGTGCTAGAGAAGAGACCCAGTACTTC
cdr3_length: 12; v_call: TRBV30; d_call: TRBD1; j_call: TRBJ2-4; clone_size: .; cdr3_aa: CAWREGANIQYF; cdr3_nt: TGTGCCTGGAGAGAGGGGGCAAACATTCAGTACTTC
cdr3_length: 16; v_call: TRBV19; d_call: .; j_call: TRBJ1-1; clone_size: .; cdr3_aa: CASSTRLGGKNTEAFF; cdr3_nt: TGTGCCAGTAGTACCCGCTTGGGGGGGAAGAACACTGAAGCTTTCTTT
cdr3_length: 14; v_call: TRBV7-2; d_call: TRBD1; j_call: TRBJ1-1; clone_size: few; cdr3_aa: CASSLYSGQVEAFF; cdr3_nt: TGTGCCAGCAGCTTATATTCCGGACAGGTGGAAGCTTTCTTT
cdr3_length: 13; v_call: TRBV4-2; d_call: .; j_call: TRBJ1-3; clone_size: .; cdr3_aa: CASSQAGGNTIYF; cdr3_nt: TGTGCCAGCAGCCAAGCGGGTGGAAACACCATATATTTT
cdr3_length: 15; v_call: TRBV7-9; d_call: .; j_call: TRBJ1-1; clone_size: .; cdr3_aa: CASSPKSQGNTEAFF; cdr3_nt: TGTGCCAGCAGCCCGAAGTCACAGGGTAACACTGAAGCTTTCTTT
cdr3_length: 15; v_call: TRBV6-6; d_call: TRBD2; j_call: TRBJ2-7; clone_size: .; cdr3_aa: CASSAFASGSYEQYF; cdr3_nt: TGTGCCAGCAGTGCCTTCGCTAGCGGATCCTACGAGCAGTACTTC
cdr3_length: 14; v_call: TRBV19; d_call: .; j_call: TRBJ1-5; clone_size: .; cdr3_aa: CASIVETSNQPQHF; cdr3_nt: TGTGCCAGTATAGTGGAAACTAGCAATCAGCCCCAGCATTTT